This TCR beta chain appears in the sequencing data of a study of OX40 agonist ivuxolimab in advanced cancers. Germline V gene data show CDR1 as SGHKS and CDR2 as YYEKEE (reference sequence). There are 12 residues in the CDR3. Trimming took 0 bases from V and 11 from J, leaving 11 bases between them. Method: immunoSEQ multiplex PCR; TCRdb's copy keeps in-frame clones and lacks some. In the table there are 50,000 to 70,000 clones, 85% of which are singletons. The chain couples TRBV5-5 to TRBJ1-1; D ambiguous. This specimen consisted of CD4+ or CD8+ T cells sorted from blood, obtained in a trial of the OX40 agonist ivuxolimab. This sequence originates from an adult with an advanced solid tumor such as melanoma, head and neck, liver or kidney cancer. This CDR3 is CASSLDGVLAFF. The CDR3 DNA is TGTGCCAGCAGCTTGGATGGTGTCTTGGCTTTCTTT.